This TCR beta chain was recovered during a study of cytomegalovirus exposure and HLA in healthy donors. Study-wide background: There were 88 million or so unique TCRs (from HLA-typed donors) in an early data release. Whole-study results and caveats: Associated with cytomegalovirus, according to the listing, were some 150 TCR beta chains. At a 0.05 false discovery rate, a later analysis found some 17,000 TCR beta sequences to be associated with HLA alleles.

V gave up 0 bases and J gave up 2 bases; unmatched junction bases: 10. CDR3 size: 18 residues. CDR1 is LGHNA and CDR2 is YSLEER in the germline V gene. In the PCR, 60 Vbeta and 13 Jbeta primers were used. The protocol was immunoSEQ multiplex PCR, while the TCRdb copy is restricted to in-frame clones and leaves out a portion. The repertoire holds around 140,000 clones, with around 80% as singletons. As to this clone: Its target is unknown.

The rearrangement links TRBV4-3 to TRBJ2-1, with 7 bases fitting TRBD2. The TCR originated in a woman aged 40 to 50 in good health and CMV-seronegative. The sequencing input was PBMCs. CDR3 in DNA: TGCGCCAGCAGCCAAGATGAAGGGCTAGCGGATCCCTACAATGAGCAGTTCTTC. Translation gives CASSQDEGLADPYNEQFF.